The clone carrying this T cell receptor beta chain was seen many times. Both iRepertoire HTBI primers and Arm-PCR of CDR3 regions were used to build the TCR beta libraries. TCRdb reprocessed the multiplex PCR reads via MiXCR and lists one record per CDR3 protein. The table shows roughly 500,000 distinct CDR3 sequences, with about 12% occurring only once. Germline CDR1 and CDR2: MNHNS and SASEGT. This CDR3 contains 14 residues. J lost 2 bases, V lost 3 bases, and 3 bases had no gene match. Time point described: newly diagnosed GD, antithyroid drugs for less than 3 months. Generation of the TCR library employed RNA extracted from PBMCs. The sample is drawn from a study of regulatory T cells in long-lasting Graves disease. The same sample was also studied in work on T cells in Graves' hyperthyroidism and ophthalmopathy. That work adds: No ophthalmopathy progression within 18 months constituted stable Graves' hyperthyroidism.

This clonotype originated in a woman aged 30 to 39 with Graves disease. The rearrangement uses TRBV6-1 and TRBJ2-5, with 7 bases lining up with TRBD2. Here the sequenced sample was peripheral blood mononuclear cells (PBMCs), taken at new diagnosis, from a patient treated with antithyroid drugs. CDR3 DNA: TGTGCCAGCAGTGATCTAGCGGTTCAAGAGACCCAGTACTTC. Amino acids: CASSDLAVQETQYF.